These 23 T cell receptor beta chains share one sample of origin, sequenced in a study of blood T cell repertoires in COVID-19. The protocol was immunoSEQ multiplex PCR, while the TCRdb copy is restricted to in-frame clones and leaves out a portion. Of hundreds of thousands of clones in the sample, around 84% were seen once. Sequencing was carried out using PBMCs or T cells enriched from blood (not recorded which). The receptors originated from a man aged 25-40 years with acute COVID-19.

This chain joins TRBV29-1 and TRBJ1-1; no definite D call. The length of the CDR3 is 12 residues. In germline, CDR1 is SQVTM, CDR2 ANQGSEA. V lost 7 bases, J lost 0 bases, and 9 bases lay in between. This chain's CDR3 is CSGHNLNTEAFF. Written as DNA, the CDR3 is TGCAGCGGGCATAATTTGAACACTGAAGCTTTCTTT. Complete variable domain (other parts from reference TRBV29-1 and TRBJ1-1): SAVISQKPSRDICQRGTSLTIQCQVDSQVTMMFWYRQQPGQSLTLIATANQGSEATYESGFVIDKFPISRPNLTFSTLTVSNMSPEDSSIYLCSGHNLNTEAFFGQGTRLTVV.

The rearrangement joins TRBV16 to TRBJ1-6, with TRBD1 matching 7 bases. Germline trimming cut 0 bases from V and 9 bases from J; bases unmatched to any gene: 5. Germline CDR1 and CDR2: KGHSY and FQNENV. This CDR3 comprises 15 residues. The CDR3 DNA is TGTGCCAGCAGCCAATCTTTGGACAGGACTTCACCCCTCCACTTT. It yields the protein CASSQSLDRTSPLHF.

V usage is TRBV20-1 and J usage is TRBJ2-3, with D possibly being TRBD2 (5 bases). Trimming shortened V by 3 bases and J by 3 bases, and 13 bases separated the two germline ends. This CDR3 is built from 14 residues. The germline CDR1 and CDR2 sequences are DFQATT and SNEGSKA (reference sequence). The CDR3 DNA follows: TGCAGTGCTAGTGCGGGTTTTGAGACAGATACGCAGTATTTT. It yields the protein CSASAGFETDTQYF.

V usage is TRBV3-1 (or the pseudogene TRBV3-2) and J usage is TRBJ2-7, with TRBD1 matching 8 bases. The CDR3 is made up of 12 amino acids. The germline gives CDR1 LGHDT, CDR2 YNNKEL (reference sequence). J was trimmed by 2 bases and V by 6 bases; bases with no gene match: 0. The CDR3 spells CASRQGAYEQYV. For the CDR3, the DNA is TGTGCCAGCAGACAGGGGGCCTACGAGCAGTACGTC.

The chain carries TRBV11-2 and TRBJ2-3, with TRBD1 as a possible D gene (6 bases). The CDR3 covers 14 residues. V was cut by 5 bases and J by 4 bases, with 13 bases left in between. Germline CDR1 and CDR2: SGHAT and FQNNGV. CDR3 loop: CASSPGRGPDTQYF. The CDR3 region has the DNA TGTGCCAGCAGCCCCGGCAGGGGTCCAGATACGCAGTATTTT.

The chain uses TRBV15 and TRBJ2-1, with 7 bases fitting TRBD2. The CDR3 extends over 14 amino acids. Germline V gene lookup returns CDR1 LNHNV and CDR2 YYDKDF (reference sequence). Unmatched junction bases numbered 3, after V lost 0 bases and J lost 7 bases. The CDR3 protein is CATSRDPGGNEQFF. As DNA, the CDR3 is TGTGCCACCAGCAGAGATCCGGGGGGAAATGAGCAGTTCTTC.

The chain links TRBV7-9 to TRBJ1-3; the D is unclear. Trimming removed 6 bases from V and 4 bases from J, with 13 bases in between. Germline V CDR1 and CDR2: SEHNR, FQNEAQ (reference sequence). The CDR3 is 14 residues long. CDR3 sequence reads: CASSPPPGGNTIYF. DNA of the CDR3: TGTGCCAGCAGTCCCCCGCCAGGAGGAAACACCATATATTTT.

The table lists this clone with a few counts. The chain is built from TRBV18 and TRBJ2-1; tentatively, D is TRBD2 (6 bases). V dropped 4 bases and J dropped 11 bases, with 21 bases sitting between them. The germline V gene encodes CDR1 KGHSH and CDR2 LQKENI. The CDR3 contains 15 residues. CDR3 nucleotides: TGTGCCAGCTCACTCTCCCCACTAGCAGGAGTTAAGCAGTTCTTC. It translates to CASSLSPLAGVKQFF.

The genes are TRBV7-9 and TRBJ2-5; maybe TRBD1 (6 bases). The V gene lost 6 bases and the J gene lost 0 bases, with 11 bases spanning the gap. This CDR3 region has 14 residues. Germline CDR1 and CDR2: SEHNR and FQNEAQ (reference sequence). This CDR3 reads CASRQGHDQETQYF. The CDR3 DNA reads TGTGCCAGCAGACAGGGACATGACCAAGAGACCCAGTACTTC.

CDR3 residues: CATSDLAGAGHTGELFF. CDR3 nucleotide sequence: TGTGCCACCAGTGATTTGGCAGGGGCAGGGCACACCGGGGAGCTGTTTTTT. The chain links TRBV24-1 to TRBJ2-2; possibly TRBD1 for D (6 bases). The ends were cut back, 0 bases at V and 3 bases at J, with 13 bases in the middle. Germline CDR1 KGHDR, CDR2 SFDVKD. The CDR3 spans 17 residues.

This clone came up a few times. The rearrangement uses TRBV3-1 (or the pseudogene TRBV3-2) and TRBJ1-4, with D maybe TRBD1 (5 bases). Germline-derived CDR1 and CDR2 are LGHDT and YNNKEL (reference sequence). The CDR3 totals 15 residues. Trimming left V 1 base short and J 11 bases short, with 17 bases between. The CDR3 is CASSQVQGAPWKLFF. CDR3 bases: TGTGCCAGCAGCCAAGTACAAGGGGCGCCCTGGAAACTGTTTTTT.

Regarding this clone: The junction departs from the called germline gene at one end, perhaps through a read error. The chain employs TRBV5-1 and TRBJ1-1; TRBD1 matches 7 bases. The CDR3 is 13 residues long. CDR1 and CDR2 from the germline V gene are SGHRS and YFSETQ. CDR3: CASSLGGDSEAFF. CDR3 in DNA: TGTGCCAGCAGCCTCGGGGGGGACAGTGAAGCTTTCTTT.

This clone was seen only a few times. The V and J genes are TRBV28 and TRBJ2-7; the match to TRBD1 covers 9 bases. This CDR3 contains 14 residues. Germline loops: CDR1 MDHEN, CDR2 SYDVKM. Trimming cost V 4 bases and J 6 bases; bases outside gene matches: 7. The CDR3 nucleotides read TGTGCCAGCAGTTCCTCCGGGACAGGGATCGAGCAGTACGTC. Amino acids: CASSSSGTGIEQYV.

The gene calls are TRBV11-3 and TRBJ2-1, with D perhaps matching TRBD2 (5 bases). The CDR3 totals 13 residues. V was cut by 2 bases and J by 9 bases, with 11 bases left in between. CDR1 is SGHNT and CDR2 is YENEEA in the germline V gene. In DNA, the CDR3 is TGTGCCAGCAGCTTAACCGTGGAGGCTGAGCAGTTCTTC. Amino acid sequence: CASSLTVEAEQFF. The full variable domain, completed using reference TRBV11-3 and TRBJ2-1, is EAGVVQSPRYKIIEKKQPVAFWCNPISGHNTLYWYLQNLGQGPELLIRYENEEAVDDSQLPKDRFSAERLKGVDSTLKIQPAELGDSAVYLCASSLTVEAEQFFGPGTRLTVL.

The chain carries TRBV4-3 and TRBJ2-1; 7 nucleotides line up with TRBD2. V lost 0 bases to trimming and J lost 0 bases; unmatched junction nucleotides: 5. The germline V gene has CDR1 LGHNA and CDR2 YSLEER. CDR3 size: 17 residues. CDR3 bases: TGCGCCAGCAGCCAAGATCCGGGCGGGAGCTCCTACAATGAGCAGTTCTTC. Translating it yields CASSQDPGGSSYNEQFF.

The V and J genes are TRBV2 and TRBJ1-5; weak D call: TRBD1 (6 bases). This CDR3 has 17 amino acids. Germline V gene data show CDR1 as SNHLY and CDR2 as FYNNEI. Between the trimmed V and J ends, which lost 6 bases and 5 bases, there was a span of 23 bases. The chain's CDR3 is CASRKAGVGFGDQPQHF. The CDR3 nucleotides are TGTGCCAGCAGGAAGGCAGGGGTAGGGTTTGGCGATCAGCCCCAGCATTTT.

The chain couples TRBV15 to TRBJ1-3; weak D call: TRBD1 (6 bases). Germline lookup yields CDR1 LNHNV and CDR2 YYDKDF (reference sequence). The CDR3 covers 15 residues. The V gene lost 5 bases and the J gene lost 3 bases, with 14 bases spanning the gap. The CDR3 coding sequence is TGTGCCACCAGCTCACAGGGTTCAAGTGGAAACACCATATATTTT. It encodes CATSSQGSSGNTIYF.

The chain combines TRBV29-1 with TRBJ2-3; a weak D match, TRBD2 (6 bases). The CDR3 is made up of 15 amino acids. Germline values: CDR1 SQVTM, CDR2 ANQGSEA. V lost 5 bases and J 2 bases, leaving 17 bases between the germline ends. The CDR3 loop is CSVTGVSQTTDTQYF. The CDR3 DNA follows: TGCAGCGTTACGGGGGTTTCGCAGACCACAGATACGCAGTATTTT.

This clone was counted a few times. CDR3 in DNA: TGTGCCAGCAGCTTAAATAACGGACAGGGAAGGCATGAAAAACTGTTTTTT. Its protein product is CASSLNNGQGRHEKLFF. This sequence joins TRBV7-8 and TRBJ1-4; TRBD1 agrees at 8 bases. Germline V gives CDR1 SGHVS, CDR2 FQNEAQ. The trim removed 2 bases at V and 6 bases at J, leaving 11 bases unmatched. CDR3 length: 17 amino acids. Full variable domain (rest looked up from reference TRBV7-8 and TRBJ1-4): GAGVSQSPRYKVAKRGQDVALRCDPISGHVSLFWYQQALGQGPEFLTYFQNEAQLDKSGLPSDRFFAERPEGSVSTLKIQRTQQEDSAVYLCASSLNNGQGRHEKLFFGSGTQLSVL.

This clone was observed once. The chain uses TRBV19 and TRBJ2-1; 7 bases fit TRBD1. V trimming: 2 bases; J trimming: 7 bases; junction bases outside the gene matches: 8. This CDR3 is built from 15 residues. Per the germline V gene, CDR1 is LNHDA and CDR2 is SQIVND (reference sequence). The CDR3 nucleotides are TGTGCCAGTAGTATATCCGGACAGGTCGTGAATGAGCAGTTCTTC. Amino acid sequence: CASSISGQVVNEQFF.

The rearrangement joins TRBV7-8 to TRBJ1-6, with D possibly being TRBD1 (5 bases). Germline CDR1 is SGHVS and CDR2 is FQNEAQ. Trimming took off 1 base at V and 5 bases at J, with 15 bases between the two ends. The CDR3 runs 17 residues. CDR3 in amino acids: CASSLGTGGTNNSPLHF. The CDR3 DNA follows: TGTGCCAGCAGCTTAGGAACTGGTGGGACTAATAATTCACCCCTCCACTTT.

This clone has a handful of counts. The chain employs TRBV6-2 or TRBV6-3 and TRBJ2-5; 7 bases match TRBD1. Trimming at V came to 6 bases and at J to 1 base, leaving 5 bases not matched to a gene. The CDR3 runs to 14 residues. CDR1 and CDR2 from the germline V gene are MNHEY and SVGEGT. As DNA, the CDR3 is TGTGCCAGCAGCCAGGGGGACCCCCAAGAGACCCAGTACTTC. Translating it yields CASSQGDPQETQYF.

V and J are TRBV19 and TRBJ2-7; 9 bases map to TRBD1. Losses at the gene ends were 6 bases for V and 7 bases for J; bases not matched to a gene: 10. From germline, CDR1 is LNHDA and CDR2 SQIVND (reference sequence). The CDR3 extends over 14 amino acids. For the CDR3, the DNA is TGTGCCAGTAGCCGGGAACAGGGGGCTTTAGAGCAGTACGTC. Translating it yields CASSREQGALEQYV.